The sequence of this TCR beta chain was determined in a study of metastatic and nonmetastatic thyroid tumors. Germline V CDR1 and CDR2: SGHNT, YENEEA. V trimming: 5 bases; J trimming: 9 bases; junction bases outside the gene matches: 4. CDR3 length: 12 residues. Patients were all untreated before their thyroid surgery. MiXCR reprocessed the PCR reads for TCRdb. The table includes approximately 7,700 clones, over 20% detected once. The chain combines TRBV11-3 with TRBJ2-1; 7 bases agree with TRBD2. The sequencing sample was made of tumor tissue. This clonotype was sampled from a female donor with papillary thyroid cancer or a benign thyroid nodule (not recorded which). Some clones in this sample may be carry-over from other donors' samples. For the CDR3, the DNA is TGTGCCAGCAGCATGACTAGCAGTGAGCAGTTCTTC. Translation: CASSMTSSEQFF.